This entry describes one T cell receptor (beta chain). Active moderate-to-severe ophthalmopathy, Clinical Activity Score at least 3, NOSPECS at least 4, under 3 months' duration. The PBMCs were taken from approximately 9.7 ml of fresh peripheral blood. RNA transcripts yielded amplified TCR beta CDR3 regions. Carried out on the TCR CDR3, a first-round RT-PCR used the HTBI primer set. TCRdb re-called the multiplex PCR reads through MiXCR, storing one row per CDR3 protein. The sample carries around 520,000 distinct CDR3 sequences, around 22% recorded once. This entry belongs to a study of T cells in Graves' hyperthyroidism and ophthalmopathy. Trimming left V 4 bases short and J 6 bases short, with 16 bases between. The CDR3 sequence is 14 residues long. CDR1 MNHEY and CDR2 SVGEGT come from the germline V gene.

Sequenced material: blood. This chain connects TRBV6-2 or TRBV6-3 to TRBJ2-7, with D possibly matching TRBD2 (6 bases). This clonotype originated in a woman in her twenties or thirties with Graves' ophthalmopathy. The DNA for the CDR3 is TGTGCCAGCAGTTTGCGGGGCGGGCGGATCGAGCAGTACTTC. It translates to CASSLRGGRIEQYF.